This entry describes one T cell receptor beta chain. Its specificity is unknown. Sequencing of TCRbeta CDR3 at survey depth gave sequences and template counts. Only in-frame clones appear in the TCRdb table, and some are missing; sequencing was by immunoSEQ multiplex PCR. Among 9,700 or so clones listed, about 65% were seen once. The data stem from a study of tissue T cells after allogeneic stem cell transplantation. GI sites, liver, skin and spleen were taken after median 9.75 post-mortem hours. The V gene's germline CDR1 is LNHDA and CDR2 SQIVND (reference sequence). V was pared by 1 base and J by 0 bases, with 12 bases between. The CDR3 is 16 residues long. Study-wide points: Shared clones across patients were few; motif clustering revealed tissue-specific shared signatures. Which tissue TCRs were alloreactive or antigen-specific was not determined. Some clones might be persisting host cells.

The receptor's source is a male donor at least 60 years old with lung cancer. The specimen was tissue from the stomach, collected at autopsy. This rearrangement joins TRBV19 to TRBJ1-2; D is unresolved. The CDR3 loop is CASSIAPAGPNYGYTF. CDR3 DNA sequence: TGTGCCAGTAGTATAGCCCCAGCTGGGCCTAACTATGGCTACACCTTC.